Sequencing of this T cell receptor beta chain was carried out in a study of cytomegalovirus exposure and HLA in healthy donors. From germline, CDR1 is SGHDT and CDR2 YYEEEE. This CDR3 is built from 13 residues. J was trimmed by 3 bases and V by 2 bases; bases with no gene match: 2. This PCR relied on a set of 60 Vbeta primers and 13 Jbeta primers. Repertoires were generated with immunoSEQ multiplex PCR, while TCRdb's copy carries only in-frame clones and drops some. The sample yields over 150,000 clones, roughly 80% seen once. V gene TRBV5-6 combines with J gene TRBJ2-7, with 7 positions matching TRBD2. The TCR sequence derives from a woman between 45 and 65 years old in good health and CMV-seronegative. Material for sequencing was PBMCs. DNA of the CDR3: TGTGCCAGCAGCTTCGCTAGCGGCTACGAGCAGTACTTC. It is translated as CASSFASGYEQYF.